These 11 T cell receptor beta chains originate from one sample sequenced in a study of regulatory T cells in long-lasting Graves disease. Both iRepertoire HTBI primers and Arm-PCR of CDR3 regions were used to build the TCR beta libraries. TCRdb fed the multiplex PCR reads into MiXCR, producing one record per CDR3 protein. This table holds roughly 220,000 distinct CDR3 sequences, about 17% found once. The time point is: newly diagnosed GD, antithyroid drugs for less than 3 months. PBMCs provided the RNA from which the TCR library was made. The sample was peripheral blood mononuclear cells (PBMCs), taken at new diagnosis, from a patient treated with antithyroid drugs. These receptors were collected from a female donor with Graves disease.

This clonotype came up many times. The J gene is TRBJ1-1, the V gene TRBV12-3 or TRBV12-4, with TRBD1 as a possible D gene (5 bases). V gave up 5 bases and J gave up 3 bases, with 7 bases separating them. The CDR3 sequence is 12 residues long. The CDR3 nucleotides are TGTGCCAGCAGTCAGACAGACACTGAAGCTTTCTTT. This gives the protein CASSQTDTEAFF.

This chain connects TRBV19 to TRBJ2-1; 7 positions agree with TRBD1. The CDR3 is made up of 14 amino acids. Germline values: CDR1 LNHDA, CDR2 SQIVND (reference sequence). J was trimmed by 3 bases and V by 3 bases; bases with no gene match: 2. The CDR3 is CASSMGQLYNEQFF. In DNA form, the CDR3 reads TGTGCCAGTAGTATGGGACAGCTCTACAATGAGCAGTTCTTC. The full variable domain, in which reference TRBV19 and TRBJ2-1 provide the parts outside the CDR3, is DGGITQSPKYLFRKEGQNVTLSCEQNLNHDAMYWYRQDPGQGLRLIYYSQIVNDFQKGDIAEGYSVSREKKESFPLTVTSAQKNPTAFYLCASSMGQLYNEQFFGPGTRLTVL.

This clonotype was found many times. The chain has TRBV11-3 and TRBJ2-5, with D perhaps TRBD1 or TRBD2 (6 bases each). Trimming removed 1 base at V and 5 bases at J, with 14 bases between. The CDR3 spans 15 residues. CDR1 SGHNT and CDR2 YENEEA come from the germline V gene. CDR3 in amino acids: CASSLVGGLGETQYF. The CDR3 nucleotides are TGTGCCAGCAGCTTAGTGGGGGGCTTGGGTGAGACCCAGTACTTC. The variable domain in full, completed from reference TRBV11-3 and TRBJ2-5, reads EAGVVQSPRYKIIEKKQPVAFWCNPISGHNTLYWYLQNLGQGPELLIRYENEEAVDDSQLPKDRFSAERLKGVDSTLKIQPAELGDSAVYLCASSLVGGLGETQYFGPGTRLLVL.

This clonotype was seen many times. J is TRBJ1-4 and V is TRBV11-2; 12 positions match TRBD1. The CDR3 is 15 amino acids. With 5 bases clipped from V and 8 bases from J, the junction kept 6 bases outside the gene matches. Germline assignment: CDR1 SGHAT and CDR2 FQNNGV. The chain's CDR3 is CASSPWDRGPEKLFF. In nucleotides, the CDR3 is TGTGCCAGCAGCCCATGGGACAGGGGGCCCGAAAAACTGTTTTTT.

This clonotype was seen at least ten times. The chain links TRBV6-1 to TRBJ1-2; D possibly corresponds to TRBD1 (6 bases). CDR3 size: 16 residues. Looked up from germline, CDR1 is MNHNS and CDR2 is SASEGT. Trimming took 6 bases from V and 6 from J, leaving 23 bases between them. For the CDR3, the DNA is TGTGCCAGCAGCGACCACGGGGGGGGCGCGAACGATGGCTACACCTTC. It is translated as CASSDHGGGANDGYTF.

There are many counts of this clonotype. The V and J genes are TRBV24-1 and TRBJ2-1, with 12 bases that match TRBD2. The CDR3 runs 16 residues. The trim removed 3 bases at V and 4 bases at J, leaving 3 bases unmatched. Germline CDR1 is KGHDR and CDR2 is SFDVKD. CDR3 nucleotide sequence: TGTGCCACCAGTGATCCTGGACTAGCGGGATACAATGAGCAGTTCTTC. It translates to CATSDPGLAGYNEQFF.

This clonotype was seen repeatedly, ten times or more. The CDR3 nucleotides are TGCGCCAGCAGTGTCCTAGCGCGATCCACAGATACGCAGTATTTT. Translating gives CASSVLARSTDTQYF. The rearrangement uses TRBV10-2 and TRBJ2-3; D perhaps matches TRBD2 (6 bases). Trimming shortened V by 4 bases and J by 2 bases, and 13 bases separated the two germline ends. Germline lookup yields CDR1 WSHSY and CDR2 SAAADI. The CDR3 has 15 amino acids.

This clonotype occurred many times. This rearrangement joins TRBV7-9 to TRBJ2-6; D not certain. V lost 0 bases to trimming and J lost 2 bases, with 8 bases between them. The germline gives CDR1 SEHNR, CDR2 FQNEAQ (reference sequence). The length of the CDR3 is 16 residues. In nucleotides, the CDR3 is TGTGCCAGCAGCTTAGCGTTGGAAACTGGGGCCAACGTCCTGACTTTC. It translates to CASSLALETGANVLTF.

The chain links TRBV19 to TRBJ1-2; D not certain. V dropped 7 bases and J dropped 2 bases, with 5 bases sitting between them. CDR1 LNHDA and CDR2 SQIVND come from the germline V gene (reference sequence). The CDR3 loop spans 11 amino acids. The CDR3 coding sequence is TGTGCCAGTAAAGGAAACTATGGCTACACCTTC. It translates to CASKGNYGYTF.

This clonotype was counted ten times or more. V usage is TRBV20-1 and J usage is TRBJ2-5; D not resolved. With 5 bases removed from V and 1 base from J, the gap between germline ends came to 11 bases. CDR3 length: 13 amino acids. CDR1 is DFQATT and CDR2 is SNEGSKA in the germline V gene (reference sequence). DNA of the CDR3: TGCAGTGCTGCAGACGGACGCCAAGAGACCCAGTACTTC. This codes for CSAADGRQETQYF.

This clonotype was seen many times. V and J are TRBV19 and TRBJ1-6; 9 bases agree with TRBD1. Trimming at V came to 6 bases and at J to 9 bases, leaving 3 bases not matched to a gene. This CDR3 has 13 amino acids. Looked up from germline, CDR1 is LNHDA and CDR2 is SQIVND (reference sequence). The CDR3 spells CASRDRGASPLHF. In DNA, the CDR3 is TGTGCCAGTAGGGACAGGGGTGCTTCACCCCTCCACTTT.